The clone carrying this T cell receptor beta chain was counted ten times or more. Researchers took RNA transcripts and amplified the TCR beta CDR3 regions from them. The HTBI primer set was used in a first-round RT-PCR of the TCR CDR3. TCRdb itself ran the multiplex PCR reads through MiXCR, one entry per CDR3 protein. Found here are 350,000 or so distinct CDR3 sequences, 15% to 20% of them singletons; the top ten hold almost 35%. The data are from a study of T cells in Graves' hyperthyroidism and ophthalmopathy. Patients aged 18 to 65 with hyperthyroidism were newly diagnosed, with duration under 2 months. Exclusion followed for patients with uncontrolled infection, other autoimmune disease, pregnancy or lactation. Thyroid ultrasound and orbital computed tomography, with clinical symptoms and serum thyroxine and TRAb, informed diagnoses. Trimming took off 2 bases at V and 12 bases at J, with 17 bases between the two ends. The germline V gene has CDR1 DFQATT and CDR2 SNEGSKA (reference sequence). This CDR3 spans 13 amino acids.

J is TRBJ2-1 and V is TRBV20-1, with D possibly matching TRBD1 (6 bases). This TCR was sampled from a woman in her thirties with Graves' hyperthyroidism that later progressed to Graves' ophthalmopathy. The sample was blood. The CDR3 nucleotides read TGCAGTGCTAGACCTCCCACAGGGCGGGTGCAGTTCTTC. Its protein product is CSARPPTGRVQFF.